This T cell receptor beta chain was documented in a study of blood T cell repertoires in COVID-19. Study-wide background: COVID-19 samples from acute and convalescent phases originated in the United States, Italy and Spain. T cells, B-cell-depleted T cells, or PBMCs provided the cDNA or gDNA that served as material.

Concerning this clone: The sample holds other DNA sequences that translate to the same CDR3.

In the original workflow: Nucleated cell counts were estimated from reference gene primer amplification. Produced via immunoSEQ multiplex PCR; TCRdb's table is partial and in-frame only. V and J calls and clone size are as listed in that table; D and trimming were resolved from the DNA. The sample lists tens of thousands of clones; approximately 84% were seen once. Trimming pared 3 bases from V and 3 bases from J, leaving 8 bases between. Germline CDR1 LNHDA, CDR2 SQIVND (reference sequence). The CDR3 covers 14 residues. The sequenced sample consisted of peripheral blood. The origin of this receptor is a man over 45 with active or convalescent COVID-19. The rearrangement uses TRBV19 and TRBJ1-4; D not certain. In DNA, the CDR3 is TGTGCCAGTAGTATTTCTGTGTCTAATGAAAAACTGTTTTTT. It yields the protein CASSISVSNEKLFF.